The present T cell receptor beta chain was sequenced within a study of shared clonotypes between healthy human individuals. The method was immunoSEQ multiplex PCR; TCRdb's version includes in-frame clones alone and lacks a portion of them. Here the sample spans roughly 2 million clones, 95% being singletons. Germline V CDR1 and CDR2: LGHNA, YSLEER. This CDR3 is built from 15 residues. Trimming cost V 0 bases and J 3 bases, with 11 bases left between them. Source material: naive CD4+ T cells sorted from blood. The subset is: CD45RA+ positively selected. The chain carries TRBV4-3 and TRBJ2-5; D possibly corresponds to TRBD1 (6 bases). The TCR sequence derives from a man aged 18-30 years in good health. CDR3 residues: CASSQDRPGEETQYF. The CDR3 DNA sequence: TGCGCCAGCAGCCAAGATAGACCAGGGGAAGAGACCCAGTACTTC.